This record concerns one T cell receptor beta chain sequence. The antigen remains undetermined. A junction boundary mismatches the germline segment, possibly from a read error. The CDR3 extends over 13 amino acids. In germline, CDR1 is MNHEY, CDR2 SVGAGI. The source material, roughly 18-31 mg of unsorted bulk tissue, was used to co-extract RNA and DNA. TCR beta cDNA was made from 400 to 500 ng total RNA with a constant-region primer. Sequencing libraries for TCR beta derived from three nested multiplex PCR rounds that used slightly modified ARM-PCR. Both of the initial two PCR rounds ran for approximately 11 cycles and employed TRBV1-TRBV30 forward primers alongside a C-beta reverse primer. Via MiXCR, TCRdb re-called the multiplex PCR reads, giving one row per CDR3 protein. Of approximately 120,000 distinct CDR3 sequences detected, 50% to 80% appear once; the ten largest clones hold 7.5% to 9%. This sample is drawn from a study of tumor-infiltrating lymphocytes in primary liver carcinoma. At the level of the study: Enrolled patients were male and female, aged 30 to 69 years.

Study-wide results and caveats: Against blood, tumors held a significantly higher top-250-clone fraction (p = 0.039). There were only about 8-25% of top clones found in all five tumor regions. Tumor-adjacent and tumor-blood pairs shared less of their repertoires than tumor region pairs shared.

Sequenced input: liver tumor tissue from sampling region 3. Subset noted: tumor region T3, left-lateral pole. The chain recombines TRBV6-5 with TRBJ2-7; D might be TRBD1 (5 bases). The receptor's source is a woman in her sixties or seventies with primary liver carcinoma and hepatitis B virus infection. The CDR3 spells CASNSTVHYGQYF. The CDR3 DNA reads as TGTGCCAGCAATTCGACAGTTCACTACGGGCAGTACTTC.